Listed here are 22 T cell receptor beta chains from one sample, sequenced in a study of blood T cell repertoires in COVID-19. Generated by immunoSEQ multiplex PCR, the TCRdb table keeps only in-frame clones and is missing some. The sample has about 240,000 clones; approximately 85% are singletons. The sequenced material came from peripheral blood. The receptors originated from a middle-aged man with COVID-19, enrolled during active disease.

This CDR3 reads CASSPNRRGVEAFF. The CDR3 DNA reads as TGTGCCAGCAGTCCCAATAGGCGGGGAGTAGAAGCTTTCTTT. The V gene is TRBV6-2 or TRBV6-3, the J gene TRBJ1-1; D remains unclear. V was trimmed by 5 bases and J by 8 bases, leaving 18 bases between them. The germline V gene has CDR1 MNHEY and CDR2 SVGEGT. This CDR3 has 14 residues.

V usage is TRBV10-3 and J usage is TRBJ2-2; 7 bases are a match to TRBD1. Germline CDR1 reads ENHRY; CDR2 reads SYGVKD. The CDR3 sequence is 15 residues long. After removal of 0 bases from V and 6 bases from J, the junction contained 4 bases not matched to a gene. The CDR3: CAISESVTGAGELFF. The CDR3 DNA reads TGTGCCATCAGTGAGTCCGTCACAGGGGCCGGGGAGCTGTTTTTT.

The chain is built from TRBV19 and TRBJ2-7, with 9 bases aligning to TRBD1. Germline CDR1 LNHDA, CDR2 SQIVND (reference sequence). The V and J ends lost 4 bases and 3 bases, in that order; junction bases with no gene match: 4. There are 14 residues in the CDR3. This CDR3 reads CASSRTGDFYEQYF. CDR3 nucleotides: TGTGCCAGTAGTAGGACAGGGGACTTCTACGAGCAGTACTTC.

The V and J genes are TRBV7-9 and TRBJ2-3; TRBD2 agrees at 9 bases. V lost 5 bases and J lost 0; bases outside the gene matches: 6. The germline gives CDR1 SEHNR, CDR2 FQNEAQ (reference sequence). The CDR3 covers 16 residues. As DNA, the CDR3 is TGTGCCAGCAGCCCCCGGACTAGCGTAAGCACAGATACGCAGTATTTT. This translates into CASSPRTSVSTDTQYF.

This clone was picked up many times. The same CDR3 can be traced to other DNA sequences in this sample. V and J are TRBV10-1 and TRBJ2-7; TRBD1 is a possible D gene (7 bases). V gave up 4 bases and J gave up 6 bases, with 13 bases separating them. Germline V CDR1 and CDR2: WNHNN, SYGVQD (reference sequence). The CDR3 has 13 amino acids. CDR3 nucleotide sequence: TGCGCCAGCAGTGGAGCAGGGGGGAGCGAGCAGTACTTC. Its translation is CASSGAGGSEQYF.

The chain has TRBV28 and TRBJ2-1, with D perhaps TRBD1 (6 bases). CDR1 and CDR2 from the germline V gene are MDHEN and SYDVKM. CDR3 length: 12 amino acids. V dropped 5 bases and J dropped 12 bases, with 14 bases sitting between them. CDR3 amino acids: CASSTQGNWQFF. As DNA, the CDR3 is TGTGCCAGCAGTACACAGGGAAATTGGCAGTTCTTC.

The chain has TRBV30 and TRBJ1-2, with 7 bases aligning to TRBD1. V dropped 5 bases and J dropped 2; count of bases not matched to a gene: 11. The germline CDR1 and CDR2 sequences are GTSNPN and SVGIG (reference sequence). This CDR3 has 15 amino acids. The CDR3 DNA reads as TGTGCCTGGGGGGGTTGGACAGGTCTCAACTATGGCTACACCTTC. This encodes CAWGGWTGLNYGYTF.

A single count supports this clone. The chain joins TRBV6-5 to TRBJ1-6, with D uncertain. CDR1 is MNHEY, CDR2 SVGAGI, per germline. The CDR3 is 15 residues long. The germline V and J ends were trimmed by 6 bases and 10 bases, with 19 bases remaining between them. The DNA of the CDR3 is TGTGCCAGCAGCACTGTGGAGGGATGGGAATCACCCCTCCACTTT. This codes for CASSTVEGWESPLHF.

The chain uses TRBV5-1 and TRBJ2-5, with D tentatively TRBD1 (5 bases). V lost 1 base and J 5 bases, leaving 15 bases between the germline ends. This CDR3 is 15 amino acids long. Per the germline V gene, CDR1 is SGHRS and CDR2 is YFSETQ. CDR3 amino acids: CASSLRRAVLETQYF. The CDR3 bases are TGCGCCAGCAGCTTGCGCAGGGCGGTGTTGGAGACCCAGTACTTC.

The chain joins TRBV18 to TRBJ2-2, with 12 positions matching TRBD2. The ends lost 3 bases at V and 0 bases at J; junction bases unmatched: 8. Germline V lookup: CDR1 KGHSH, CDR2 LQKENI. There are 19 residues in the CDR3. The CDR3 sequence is CASSPTPTSGGANTGELFF. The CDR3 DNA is TGTGCCAGCTCACCCACCCCGACTAGCGGGGGCGCGAACACCGGGGAGCTGTTTTTT.

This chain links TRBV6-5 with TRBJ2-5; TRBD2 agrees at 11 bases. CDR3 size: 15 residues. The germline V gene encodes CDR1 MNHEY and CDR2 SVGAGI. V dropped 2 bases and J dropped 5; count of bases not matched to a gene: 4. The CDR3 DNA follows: TGTGCCAGCAGTTACGGTAGCGGGGGGGCTGAGACCCAGTACTTC. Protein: CASSYGSGGAETQYF.

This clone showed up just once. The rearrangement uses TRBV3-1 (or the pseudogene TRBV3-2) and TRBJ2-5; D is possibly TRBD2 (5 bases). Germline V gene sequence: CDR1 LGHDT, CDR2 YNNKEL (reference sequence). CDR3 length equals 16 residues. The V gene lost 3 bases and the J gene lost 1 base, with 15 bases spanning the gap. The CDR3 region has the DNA TGTGCCAGCAGCCACCAAATTATAGCGACCCAAGAGACCCAGTACTTC. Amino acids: CASSHQIIATQETQYF.

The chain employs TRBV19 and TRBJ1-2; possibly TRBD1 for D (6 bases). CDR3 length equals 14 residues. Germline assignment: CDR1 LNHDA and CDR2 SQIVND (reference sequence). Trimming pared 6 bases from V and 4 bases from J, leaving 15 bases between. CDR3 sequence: CASSPGAGTYGYTF. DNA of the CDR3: TGTGCCAGTAGCCCAGGGGCAGGGACCTATGGCTACACCTTC.

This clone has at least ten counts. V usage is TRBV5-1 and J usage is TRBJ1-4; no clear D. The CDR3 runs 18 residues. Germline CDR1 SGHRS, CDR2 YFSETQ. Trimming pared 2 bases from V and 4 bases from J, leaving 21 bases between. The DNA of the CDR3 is TGCGCCAGCAGCTTAAACCCGACACGGGAGAGGGTTAATGAAAAACTGTTTTTT. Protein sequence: CASSLNPTRERVNEKLFF.

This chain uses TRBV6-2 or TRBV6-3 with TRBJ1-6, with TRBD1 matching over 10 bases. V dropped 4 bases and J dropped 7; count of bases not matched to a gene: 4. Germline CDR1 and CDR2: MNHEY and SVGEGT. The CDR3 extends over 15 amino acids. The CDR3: CASSSLGQGNSPLHF. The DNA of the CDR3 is TGTGCCAGCAGTTCCTTGGGACAGGGGAATTCACCCCTCCACTTT.

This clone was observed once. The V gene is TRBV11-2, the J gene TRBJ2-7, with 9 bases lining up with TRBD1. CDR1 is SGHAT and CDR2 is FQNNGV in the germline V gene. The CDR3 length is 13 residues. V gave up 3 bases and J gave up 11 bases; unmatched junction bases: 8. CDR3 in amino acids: CASSFEDRGGKYF. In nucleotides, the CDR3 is TGTGCCAGCAGCTTTGAGGACAGGGGAGGAAAGTACTTC.

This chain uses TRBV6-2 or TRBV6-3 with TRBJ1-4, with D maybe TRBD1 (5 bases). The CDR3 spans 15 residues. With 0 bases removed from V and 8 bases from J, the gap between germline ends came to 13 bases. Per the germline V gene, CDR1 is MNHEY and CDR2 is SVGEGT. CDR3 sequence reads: CASSYSRGGGEKLFF. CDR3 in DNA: TGTGCCAGCAGTTACTCGAGGGGCGGGGGAGAAAAACTGTTTTTT.

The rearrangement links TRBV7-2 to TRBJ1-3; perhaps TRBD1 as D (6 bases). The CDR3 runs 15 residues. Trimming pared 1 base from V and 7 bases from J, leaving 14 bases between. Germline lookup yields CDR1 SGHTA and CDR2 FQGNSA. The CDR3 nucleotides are TGTGCCAGCAGCTTAGAGAGACACCAGGGGAACACCATATATTTT. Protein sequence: CASSLERHQGNTIYF. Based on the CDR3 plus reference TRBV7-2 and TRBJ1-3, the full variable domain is GAGVSQSPSNKVTEKGKDVELRCDPISGHTALYWYRQSLGQGLEFLIYFQGNSAPDKSGLPSDRFSAERTGGSVSTLTIQRTQQEDSAVYLCASSLERHQGNTIYFGEGSWLTVV.

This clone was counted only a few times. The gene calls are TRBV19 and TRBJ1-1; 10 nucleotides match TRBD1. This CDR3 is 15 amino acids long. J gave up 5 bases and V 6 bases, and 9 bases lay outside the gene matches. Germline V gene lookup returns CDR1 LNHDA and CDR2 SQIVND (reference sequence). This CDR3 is CASSQDRGRVTEAFF. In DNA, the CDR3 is TGTGCCAGTAGCCAAGACAGGGGGCGAGTTACTGAAGCTTTCTTT.

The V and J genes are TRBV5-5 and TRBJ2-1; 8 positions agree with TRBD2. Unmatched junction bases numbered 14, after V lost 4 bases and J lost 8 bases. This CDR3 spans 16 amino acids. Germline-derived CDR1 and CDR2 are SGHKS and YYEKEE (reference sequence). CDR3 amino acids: CASSPVAGGSIDEQFF. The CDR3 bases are TGTGCCAGCAGCCCGGTTGCGGGGGGCTCTATTGATGAGCAGTTCTTC.

The CDR3 coding sequence is TGCGCCAGCAGCTTTAATGGGGGGACGGGCTCCTACGAGCAGTACTTC. This encodes CASSFNGGTGSYEQYF. The chain employs TRBV5-1 and TRBJ2-7; maybe TRBD2 (6 bases). Trimming left V 2 bases short and J 0 bases short, with 15 bases between. The length of the CDR3 is 16 residues. Germline CDR1 is SGHRS and CDR2 is YFSETQ.

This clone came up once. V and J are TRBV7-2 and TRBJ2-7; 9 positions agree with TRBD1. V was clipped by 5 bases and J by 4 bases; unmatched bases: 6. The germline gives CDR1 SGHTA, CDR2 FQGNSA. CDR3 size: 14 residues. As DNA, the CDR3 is TGTGCCAGCAGCCCGACAGGGGGGACTTACGAGCAGTACTTC. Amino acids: CASSPTGGTYEQYF.